Listed below are T cell receptor beta chains from one sample, sequenced in a study of Graves' ophthalmopathy and Graves' hyperthyroidism. MiXCR was run by TCRdb on the multiplex PCR reads, yielding one entry per CDR3 protein. The data hold 900,000 to 1,200,000 distinct CDR3 sequences, with 35% to 40% observed a single time. Material for sequencing was peripheral blood or thyroid tissue (not recorded which). These TCRs come from an adult man with Graves' hyperthyroidism. Both conserved end residues are part of each CDR3. The order of the fields is D gene, J gene, clone size, V gene, CDR3 DNA, CDR3 protein. D genes are given only for firm matches. A row's size may be missing; if present it is once, few, many or a size class.

D gene: .
J gene: TRBJ2-7
clone size: .
V gene: TRBV6-5
CDR3 DNA: TGTGCCAGCAGTGATCTTCCCCAAATGGCGTCCTACGAGCAGTACTTC
CDR3 protein: CASSDLPQMASYEQYF

D gene: .
J gene: TRBJ1-1
clone size: few
V gene: TRBV9
CDR3 DNA: TGTGCCAGCAGCGTAGAAAAGACGCCGCGCCCTGAAGCTTTCTTT
CDR3 protein: CASSVEKTPRPEAFF

D gene: .
J gene: TRBJ1-2
clone size: few
V gene: TRBV4-1
CDR3 DNA: TGCGCCAGCAGCCAGGGGGACGGATGGGGCTATGGCTACACCTTC
CDR3 protein: CASSQGDGWGYGYTF

D gene: .
J gene: TRBJ1-1
clone size: .
V gene: TRBV6-5
CDR3 DNA: TGTGCCAGCAGTTACTCGATTGGTGCAGACCACCCCAGGGGCGACACTGAAGCTTTCTTT
CDR3 protein: CASSYSIGADHPRGDTEAFF

D gene: .
J gene: TRBJ2-7
clone size: .
V gene: TRBV10-3
CDR3 DNA: TGTGCCACCAGTGAGTCGAGGTCCTACGAGCAGTACTTC
CDR3 protein: CATSESRSYEQYF

D gene: .
J gene: TRBJ1-4
clone size: .
V gene: TRBV12-3/TRBV12-4
CDR3 DNA: TGTGCCAGCAGACAAGACAGTTGGGAAAAACTGTTTTTT
CDR3 protein: CASRQDSWEKLFF

D gene: .
J gene: TRBJ1-5
clone size: many
V gene: TRBV24-1
CDR3 DNA: TGTGCCACCAGTGATCGGCAGCTAAATCAGCCCCAGCATTTT
CDR3 protein: CATSDRQLNQPQHF

D gene: .
J gene: TRBJ2-2
clone size: many
V gene: TRBV29-1
CDR3 DNA: TGCAGCGTTAGCTGGGCGACGAACACCGGGGAGCTGTTTTTT
CDR3 protein: CSVSWATNTGELFF

D gene: TRBD2
J gene: TRBJ2-2
clone size: .
V gene: TRBV7-9
CDR3 DNA: TGTGCCAGCAGCTTATACGGCGGGGGGACGAACACCGGGGAGCTGTTTTTT
CDR3 protein: CASSLYGGGTNTGELFF

D gene: .
J gene: TRBJ2-2
clone size: .
V gene: TRBV7-9
CDR3 DNA: TGTGCCAGCAGCTTTCCGCGGACACGCTACAACTCTGGGGAGCTGTTTTTT
CDR3 protein: CASSFPRTRYNSGELFF

D gene: .
J gene: TRBJ1-1
clone size: .
V gene: TRBV29-1
CDR3 DNA: TGCAGCGTTGAGCGTCAGCGGGGCGCTTTCTTT
CDR3 protein: CSVERQRGAFF

D gene: TRBD1
J gene: TRBJ2-2
clone size: many
V gene: TRBV24-1
CDR3 DNA: TGTGCCACCAGTGTTCCAGGGGGCGAGGAGAACACCGGGGAGCTGTTTTTT
CDR3 protein: CATSVPGGEENTGELFF

D gene: .
J gene: TRBJ2-4
clone size: once
V gene: TRBV29-1
CDR3 DNA: TGCAGCGTTAAGGACTCCAACATTCAGTACTTC
CDR3 protein: CSVKDSNIQYF

D gene: .
J gene: TRBJ2-5
clone size: few
V gene: TRBV7-2
CDR3 DNA: TGTGCCAGCCTTCGTTGGGGAGACAGCGTCTCCCAAGAGACCCAGTACTTC
CDR3 protein: CASLRWGDSVSQETQYF

D gene: .
J gene: TRBJ2-2
clone size: .
V gene: TRBV27
CDR3 DNA: TGTGCCAGCAGCCGCAAAGCTAACAGAGGGCGGCTAAACACCGGGGAGCTGTTTTTT
CDR3 protein: CASSRKANRGRLNTGELFF

D gene: TRBD1
J gene: TRBJ2-6
clone size: few
V gene: TRBV4-1
CDR3 DNA: TGCGCCAGCAGCAAGACAGGGGGCGGTACTGGGGCCAACGTCCTGACTTTC
CDR3 protein: CASSKTGGGTGANVLTF

D gene: TRBD1
J gene: TRBJ1-6
clone size: many
V gene: TRBV9
CDR3 DNA: TGTGCCAGCAGCCCAAAGGGACAGGGAAACTATAATTCACCCCTCCACTTT
CDR3 protein: CASSPKGQGNYNSPLHF

D gene: .
J gene: TRBJ2-5
clone size: .
V gene: TRBV19
CDR3 DNA: TGTGCCAGTAGTATAGCGACACGACTCCAAGAGACCCAGTACTTC
CDR3 protein: CASSIATRLQETQYF

D gene: .
J gene: TRBJ1-1
clone size: few
V gene: TRBV12-3/TRBV12-4
CDR3 DNA: TGTGCCAGCAGTCCGACGACAGGCGGGAACACTGAAGCTTTCTTT
CDR3 protein: CASSPTTGGNTEAFF

D gene: TRBD1
J gene: TRBJ1-1
clone size: many
V gene: TRBV7-3
CDR3 DNA: TGTGCCAGCAGCCCCTTTGGGACAGAGAGCATGAACACTGAAGCTTTCTTT
CDR3 protein: CASSPFGTESMNTEAFF

D gene: .
J gene: TRBJ1-5
clone size: .
V gene: TRBV12-3/TRBV12-4
CDR3 DNA: TGTGCCAGCAGTTTATGGACCGGACAGCCCCAGCATTTT
CDR3 protein: CASSLWTGQPQHF

D gene: .
J gene: TRBJ2-2
clone size: .
V gene: TRBV7-2
CDR3 DNA: TGTTCCAGCAGCTTAGTTCCTAGAGGGAACACCGGGGAGCTGTTTTTT
CDR3 protein: CSSSLVPRGNTGELFF

D gene: TRBD1
J gene: TRBJ2-5
clone size: .
V gene: TRBV12-3/TRBV12-4
CDR3 DNA: TGTGCCAGCAGTCGGGACAGCGAGCAAGAGACCCAGTACTTC
CDR3 protein: CASSRDSEQETQYF

D gene: .
J gene: TRBJ1-2
clone size: .
V gene: TRBV7-2
CDR3 DNA: TGTGCCAGCAGCCCAGGGGTTCCAAGCTATGGCTACACCTTC
CDR3 protein: CASSPGVPSYGYTF

D gene: .
J gene: TRBJ2-2
clone size: few
V gene: TRBV5-1
CDR3 DNA: TGCGCCAGCAGTCCTTTGGGGGTTGACACCGGGGAGCTGTTTTTT
CDR3 protein: CASSPLGVDTGELFF

D gene: TRBD1
J gene: TRBJ1-1
clone size: many
V gene: TRBV7-9
CDR3 DNA: TGTGCCAGCAGCTTAGAGACAGGGAATTGGCGCACTGAAGCTTTCTTT
CDR3 protein: CASSLETGNWRTEAFF

D gene: TRBD1
J gene: TRBJ1-3
clone size: many
V gene: TRBV5-1
CDR3 DNA: TGCGCCAGCAGCTTTACCTGGACAGGCGGGATTGGAAACACCATATATTTT
CDR3 protein: CASSFTWTGGIGNTIYF

D gene: TRBD2
J gene: TRBJ2-7
clone size: many
V gene: TRBV2
CDR3 DNA: TGTGCCAGCAGGAGGGGACTAGCGGGAGGGCGGTTTGAGAAGCAGTACTTC
CDR3 protein: CASRRGLAGGRFEKQYF

D gene: .
J gene: TRBJ2-5
clone size: many
V gene: TRBV9
CDR3 DNA: TGTGCCAGCAGCCCCCGACAGAACCGTTTGGGGGAGACCCAGTACTTC
CDR3 protein: CASSPRQNRLGETQYF

D gene: TRBD1
J gene: TRBJ1-2
clone size: few
V gene: TRBV19
CDR3 DNA: TGTGCCAGTAGCTCGACAGGGGGATACTATGGCTACACCTTC
CDR3 protein: CASSSTGGYYGYTF

D gene: TRBD1
J gene: TRBJ1-1
clone size: few
V gene: TRBV29-1
CDR3 DNA: TGCAGCGTTGGCTTCAGGGGGCGCGTCGAGGGCGCTTTCTTT
CDR3 protein: CSVGFRGRVEGAFF

D gene: TRBD1
J gene: TRBJ1-2
clone size: .
V gene: TRBV10-2
CDR3 DNA: TGCGCCAGCAGTGAGGACGACAGGGTTCTCCTCTATGGCTACACCTTC
CDR3 protein: CASSEDDRVLLYGYTF

D gene: .
J gene: TRBJ1-1
clone size: .
V gene: TRBV12-3/TRBV12-4
CDR3 DNA: TGTGCCAGCAGCCCCTTAACGGGACGGAAGCGGACTGAAGCTTTCTTT
CDR3 protein: CASSPLTGRKRTEAFF

D gene: .
J gene: TRBJ2-7
clone size: few
V gene: TRBV9
CDR3 DNA: TGTGCCAGCAGCGTAGACCAGGGGGGATACTACGAGCAGTACTTC
CDR3 protein: CASSVDQGGYYEQYF

D gene: .
J gene: TRBJ2-3
clone size: few
V gene: TRBV19
CDR3 DNA: TGTGCCAGTAAGGTCGGCGGCACAGATACGCAGTATTTT
CDR3 protein: CASKVGGTDTQYF

D gene: TRBD2
J gene: TRBJ2-7
clone size: few
V gene: TRBV19
CDR3 DNA: TGTGCCAGTAGTCTAACTAGCGGGAGAGGCGAGCAGTACTTC
CDR3 protein: CASSLTSGRGEQYF

D gene: .
J gene: TRBJ1-3
clone size: .
V gene: TRBV29-1
CDR3 DNA: TGCAGCATTGCCGGCAGGGAGTCTGGAAACACCATATATTTT
CDR3 protein: CSIAGRESGNTIYF

D gene: .
J gene: TRBJ2-5
clone size: many
V gene: TRBV5-1
CDR3 DNA: TGCGCCAGCAGCTTCGAGCCAAGGCTAGAGACCCAGTACTTC
CDR3 protein: CASSFEPRLETQYF

D gene: .
J gene: TRBJ2-7
clone size: many
V gene: TRBV19
CDR3 DNA: TGTGCCAGTAGCGTCAATTACCACGAGCAGTACTTC
CDR3 protein: CASSVNYHEQYF

D gene: .
J gene: TRBJ2-7
clone size: .
V gene: TRBV5-1
CDR3 DNA: TGCGCCAGCAGCTTCTACGCGGACGAGCAGTACTTC
CDR3 protein: CASSFYADEQYF

D gene: TRBD1
J gene: TRBJ2-2
clone size: .
V gene: TRBV12-3/TRBV12-4
CDR3 DNA: TGTGCCAGCAGTCCTGGGACAGCCACCCCCGGGGAGCTGTTTTTT
CDR3 protein: CASSPGTATPGELFF

D gene: .
J gene: TRBJ1-1
clone size: few
V gene: TRBV5-4
CDR3 DNA: TGTGCCAGCAGACAATATAACAGGGAGGAAGCTTTCTTT
CDR3 protein: CASRQYNREEAFF